This TCR beta chain was sequenced for a study of identical twins. Study-level points and caveats: Part of the zero-insertion signal could reflect confounding by invariant MAIT and iNKT cells.

This clonotype was seen a few times. Antigen specificity is unknown. A universal primer site was created by template switching, with the cDNA bearing unique molecular identifiers. MiXCR, run by TCRdb on the 5' RACE reads, gives a single entry per CDR3 protein. Altogether about 730,000 distinct CDR3 sequences are present, around 20% being singletons, with the ten largest covering around 4.5%. These same data were also listed under a study on T cells expressing NK-cell markers. That study reports: Cells sorted as CD3+CD56+NKG2C+, CD3+CD56+NKG2C- and CD3+CD56-NKG2C+ T cells supplied the TCR beta repertoires. Each of over 5 donors carried dominant NKG2C+ clonotypes accounting for roughly 1.0-8% of CD8+ T cells.

Sequenced material: PBMCs. This sequence was found in a woman in her late teens or twenties in good health.

The CDR3 sequence is CSARRRQGGQPQHF. The CDR3 nucleotides are TGCAGTGCTCGCCGGAGGCAGGGGGGCCAGCCCCAGCATTTT. The V and J genes are TRBV20-1 and TRBJ1-5; 7 nucleotides line up with TRBD1. The CDR3 extends over 14 amino acids. Germline V gene sequence: CDR1 DFQATT, CDR2 SNEGSKA (reference sequence). V shed 5 bases and J 7 bases; nucleotides not matched to a gene: 11.